One sample yielded the 10 T cell receptor beta chains listed below, sequenced in a study of TIL therapy for anti-PD-1-resistant metastatic lung cancer. This was the immunoSEQ v3 assay. Sequencing was performed with immunoSEQ multiplex PCR; in TCRdb, only in-frame clones are kept and a portion is missing. In the table there are approximately 57,000 clones, roughly four fifths of which are singletons. The time point here: pre-treatment sample, taken before nivolumab and TIL therapy. Sequencing was performed on blood, taken at baseline. Source of these receptors: a person between 25 and 79 years old with non-small cell lung cancer.

This chain joins TRBV6-5 and TRBJ2-3; tentatively, D is TRBD1 (5 bases). Per the germline V gene, CDR1 is MNHEY and CDR2 is SVGAGI. This CDR3 comprises 16 residues. V lost 4 bases and J lost 2, with 16 bases in between. DNA for the CDR3: TGTGCCAGCAGTTTCCGTGGGGCCTATCTCACAGATACGCAGTATTTT. This sequence encodes CASSFRGAYLTDTQYF.

This chain connects TRBV18 to TRBJ2-2; TRBD1 matches 8 bases. The length of the CDR3 is 16 residues. CDR1 is KGHSH, CDR2 LQKENI, per germline. The J segment lost 6 bases and the V segment lost 4 bases, leaving 10 bases of the junction unmatched. The CDR3 loop reads CASSRKQGVDAGELFF. The CDR3 DNA reads as TGTGCCAGCTCACGAAAACAGGGGGTAGACGCCGGGGAGCTGTTTTTT.

The CDR3 DNA sequence: TGCGCCAGCAGCTTGGTCCAGGGGAACACTGAAGCTTTCTTT. Amino acids: CASSLVQGNTEAFF. The chain joins TRBV5-1 to TRBJ1-1; D perhaps matches TRBD1 (5 bases). Trimming left V 0 bases short and J 1 base short, with 7 bases between. This CDR3 region has 14 residues. Per germline, CDR1 SGHRS and CDR2 YFSETQ.

The chain combines TRBV28 with TRBJ1-4; TRBD1 aligns across 7 bases. This CDR3 spans 14 amino acids. V was clipped by 6 bases and J by 14 bases; unmatched bases: 15. Germline loops: CDR1 MDHEN, CDR2 SYDVKM. CDR3 in amino acids: CASSFLGTASPLFF. CDR3 nucleotides: TGTGCCAGCAGCTTTTTAGGGACAGCCTCCCCTCTGTTTTTT. Variable domain in full (rest from reference TRBV28 and TRBJ1-4): DVKVTQSSRYLVKRTGEKVFLECVQDMDHENMFWYRQDPGLGLRLIYFSYDVKMKEKGDIPEGYSVSREKKERFSLILESASTNQTSMYLCASSFLGTASPLFFGSGTQLSVL.

There are a few counts of this clone. This chain uses TRBV12-3 or TRBV12-4 with TRBJ1-2, with D hard to call. This CDR3 is built from 12 residues. The V gene lost 2 bases and the J gene lost 4 bases, with 5 bases spanning the gap. CDR3 in amino acids: CASSLQRYGYTF. CDR3 DNA sequence: TGTGCCAGCAGTTTACAGCGCTATGGCTACACCTTC.

The chain links TRBV28 to TRBJ1-3; 8 bases are a match to TRBD1. The CDR3 runs to 17 residues. The germline V gene encodes CDR1 MDHEN and CDR2 SYDVKM. Losses at the gene ends were 5 bases for V and 3 bases for J; bases not matched to a gene: 12. The CDR3 region has the DNA TGTGCCAGCAGTCCCAAAGGCACAGGGGGAGGTGGAAACACCATATATTTT. Its translation is CASSPKGTGGGGNTIYF. Together with reference TRBV28 and TRBJ1-3, the CDR3 gives the full variable domain: DVKVTQSSRYLVKRTGEKVFLECVQDMDHENMFWYRQDPGLGLRLIYFSYDVKMKEKGDIPEGYSVSREKKERFSLILESASTNQTSMYLCASSPKGTGGGGNTIYFGEGSWLTVV.

This chain joins TRBV12-3 or TRBV12-4 and TRBJ2-2; D is unclear. The CDR3 has 11 residues. Trimming pared 3 bases from V and 5 bases from J, leaving 1 base between. The DNA for the CDR3 is TGTGCCAGCAGTTTTACCGGGGAGCTGTTTTTT. It specifies CASSFTGELFF.

This clone was counted only a few times. CDR3 nucleotide sequence: TGCGACTCACCCCGGGTAGACATCTCCTACGAGCAGTACTTC. As protein: CDSPRVDISYEQYF. The J gene is TRBJ2-7, the V gene TRBV10-1; D uncertain. Germline lookup yields CDR1 WNHNN and CDR2 SYGVQD (reference sequence). This CDR3 is 14 amino acids long.

In this sample, this clone turned up a few times. The chain has TRBV9 and TRBJ2-1; D is unclear. The V end was cut by 0 bases, the J end by 3 bases, with 10 bases between. This CDR3 has 15 residues. CDR1 SGDLS and CDR2 YYNGEE come from the germline V gene. The CDR3 is CASSVDGVRYNEQFF. The DNA of the CDR3 is TGTGCCAGCAGCGTAGATGGGGTCCGCTACAATGAGCAGTTCTTC.

The rearrangement joins TRBV11-2 to TRBJ2-7; D may correspond to TRBD1 or TRBD2 (5 bases each). CDR3 size: 14 residues. The V gene's germline CDR1 is SGHAT and CDR2 FQNNGV. V was clipped by 5 bases and J by 7 bases, with 18 bases between them. The CDR3 sequence: CASSDTPGTAEQYF. CDR3 DNA: TGTGCCAGCAGCGACACCCCGGGGACGGCGGAGCAGTACTTC.